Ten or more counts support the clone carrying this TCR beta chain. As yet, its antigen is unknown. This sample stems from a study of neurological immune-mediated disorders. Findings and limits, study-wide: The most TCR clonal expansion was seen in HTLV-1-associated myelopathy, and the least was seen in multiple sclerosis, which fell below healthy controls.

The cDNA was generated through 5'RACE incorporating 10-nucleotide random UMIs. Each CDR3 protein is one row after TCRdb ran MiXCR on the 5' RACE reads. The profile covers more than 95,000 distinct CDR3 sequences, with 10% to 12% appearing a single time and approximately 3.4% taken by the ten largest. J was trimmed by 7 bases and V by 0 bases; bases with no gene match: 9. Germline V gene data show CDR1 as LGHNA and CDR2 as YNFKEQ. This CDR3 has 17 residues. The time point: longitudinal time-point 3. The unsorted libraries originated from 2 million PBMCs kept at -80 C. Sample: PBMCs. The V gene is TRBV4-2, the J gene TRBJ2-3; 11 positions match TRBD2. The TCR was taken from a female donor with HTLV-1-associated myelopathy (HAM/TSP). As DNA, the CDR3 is TGTGCCAGCAGCCAAGAGGCTCATCTAGCGGGGGGAAATACGCAGTATTTT. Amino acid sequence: CASSQEAHLAGGNTQYF.